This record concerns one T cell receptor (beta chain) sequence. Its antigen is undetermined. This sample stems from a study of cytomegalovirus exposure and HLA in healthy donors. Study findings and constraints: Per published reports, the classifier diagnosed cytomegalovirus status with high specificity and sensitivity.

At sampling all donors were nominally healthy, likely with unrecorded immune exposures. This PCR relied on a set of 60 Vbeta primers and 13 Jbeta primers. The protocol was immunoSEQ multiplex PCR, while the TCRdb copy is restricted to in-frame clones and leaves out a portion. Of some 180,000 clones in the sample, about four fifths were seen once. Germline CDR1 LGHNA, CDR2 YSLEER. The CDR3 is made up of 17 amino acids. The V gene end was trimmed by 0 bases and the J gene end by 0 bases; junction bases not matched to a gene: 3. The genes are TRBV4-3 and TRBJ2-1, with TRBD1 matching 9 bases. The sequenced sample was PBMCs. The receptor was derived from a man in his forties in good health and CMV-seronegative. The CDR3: CASSQDRDRDSYNEQFF. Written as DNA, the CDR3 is TGCGCCAGCAGCCAAGACCGGGACAGGGACTCCTACAATGAGCAGTTCTTC.